This TCR beta chain was recovered during a study of blood T cell repertoires in COVID-19. Overall study: Sites across the United States, Italy and Spain contributed samples from acute and convalescent COVID-19. In each case, the material was cDNA or gDNA derived from T cells, B-cell-depleted T cells, or PBMCs.

Original data processing: For nucleated cells, counts were estimated from reference gene primer amplification. Sequenced by immunoSEQ multiplex PCR; TCRdb stores in-frame clones only, minus some. The V and J calls and the clone size are those of that table, but D and trimming were determined from the DNA. Here the sample spans some 140,000 clones, around four fifths being singletons. Trimming at V came to 8 bases and at J to 2 bases, leaving 8 bases not matched to a gene. This CDR3 is built from 15 residues. CDR1 and CDR2 (germline): MRHNA, SNTAGT. Specimen: peripheral blood. The gene calls are TRBV6-4 and TRBJ1-3; 8 positions agree with TRBD1. The source of this sequence is a man aged 60 to 75 who had recovered from COVID-19. CDR3 protein: CASGGDRTTGNTIYF. The CDR3, as DNA: TGTGCCAGCGGGGGGGACAGGACCACTGGAAACACCATATATTTT.